What follows describes a single T cell receptor (beta chain). The data stem from a study of cytomegalovirus exposure and HLA in healthy donors. The germline V gene encodes CDR1 SGHRS and CDR2 YFSETQ. This CDR3 is built from 14 residues. V lost 6 bases and J 0 bases, leaving 11 bases between the germline ends. It was with 60 Vbeta and 13 Jbeta primers that the PCR ran. Sequencing was performed with immunoSEQ multiplex PCR; in TCRdb, only in-frame clones are kept and a portion is missing. The data contain 120,000 or so clones, 55% to 75% of them singletons. This receptor was identified in a young man in good health and CMV-seropositive. The sequenced sample consisted of PBMCs. The V gene is TRBV5-1, the J gene TRBJ2-3; TRBD2 might be the D (6 bases). CDR3 nucleotides: TGCGCCAGCACCGGGACTCCTAGCACAGATACGCAGTATTTT. Its protein product is CASTGTPSTDTQYF.